This T cell receptor beta chain was observed in a study of T cells in localized non-small cell lung cancer. Germline V CDR1 and CDR2: SGHNT, YENEEA. V shed 5 bases and J 2 bases; nucleotides not matched to a gene: 10. This CDR3 region has 16 residues. By its share, this clone is medium-sized. Its antigen is undetermined. Study-level results: Those with higher blood T cell density had longer overall survival. In uninvolved adjacent lung, T cell clonality reached its highest value, exceeding tumor. Heterogeneity cannot be ruled out, as sequencing used one tumor region only.

Clones were read by immunoSEQ multiplex PCR, and TCRdb kept only the in-frame ones, dropping some. Seen here are some 5,000 clones, 25% to 35% observed once, and the top ten hold approximately 8.1%. Sequenced material: lung tumor tissue, taken before any cancer treatment. This receptor was obtained from a female donor aged 60 or older with stage I lung adenocarcinoma. The chain joins TRBV11-3 to TRBJ2-5; 8 bases line up with TRBD2. CDR3 nucleotide sequence: TGTGCCAGCAGCCCCCCGGGGGGGGCAACACAAGAGACCCAGTACTTC. Protein: CASSPPGGATQETQYF.